These 23 T cell receptor beta chains were sequenced from one sample in a study of blood T cell repertoires in COVID-19. Only in-frame clones appear in the TCRdb table, and some are missing; sequencing was by immunoSEQ multiplex PCR. The table records approximately 190,000 clones, 70% to 90% of them present only once. Sequenced input: peripheral blood. The receptors shown here come from a man in his forties with active or convalescent COVID-19.

The chain links TRBV19 to TRBJ2-7; TRBD1 aligns across 10 bases. With 3 bases clipped from V and 6 bases from J, the junction kept 5 bases outside the gene matches. Germline CDR1 and CDR2: LNHDA and SQIVND (reference sequence). The CDR3 has 14 amino acids. CDR3 sequence (DNA): TGTGCCAGTAGTATTTCGGGACAGGGGCCCGAGCAGTACTTC. This translates into CASSISGQGPEQYF.

This rearrangement joins TRBV5-1 to TRBJ2-7; 9 bases line up with TRBD1. The V gene end was trimmed by 7 bases and the J gene end by 6 bases; junction bases not matched to a gene: 8. The CDR3 spans 13 residues. Germline-derived CDR1 and CDR2 are SGHRS and YFSETQ. This chain's CDR3 is CASWTGVVGEQYF. For the CDR3, the DNA is TGCGCCAGCTGGACAGGGGTAGTCGGCGAGCAGTACTTC.

The gene calls are TRBV2 and TRBJ2-1, with 10 bases matching TRBD2. With 7 bases clipped from V and 5 bases from J, the junction kept 8 bases outside the gene matches. This CDR3 has 15 residues. Germline lookup yields CDR1 SNHLY and CDR2 FYNNEI. The CDR3 DNA reads as TGTGCCAGCACGTCGGCTAGCGGGAGTAACAATGAGCAGTTCTTC. Translated: CASTSASGSNNEQFF.

The genes are TRBV10-3 and TRBJ2-2; 8 positions match TRBD2. The V gene end was trimmed by 0 bases and the J gene end by 1 base; junction bases not matched to a gene: 4. Germline V gene lookup returns CDR1 ENHRY and CDR2 SYGVKD. CDR3 length: 17 amino acids. In DNA, the CDR3 is TGTGCCATCAGTGAGTCGGGACTAGTTTTGAACACCGGGGAGCTGTTTTTT. Translating gives CAISESGLVLNTGELFF.

The chain recombines TRBV28 with TRBJ2-7, with TRBD2 matching 11 bases. V was clipped by 5 bases and J by 2 bases; unmatched bases: 5. The CDR3 loop spans 15 amino acids. Per the germline V gene, CDR1 is MDHEN and CDR2 is SYDVKM. CDR3 sequence (DNA): TGTGCCAGCAGTCCCCCGGGACTAGCGGCCTACGAGCAGTACTTC. This gives the protein CASSPPGLAAYEQYF.

This chain joins TRBV2 and TRBJ2-3, with 9 bases that match TRBD1. Germline values: CDR1 SNHLY, CDR2 FYNNEI. V lost 4 bases to trimming and J lost 5 bases; unmatched junction nucleotides: 7. There are 15 residues in the CDR3. The CDR3 loop is CASSVADRGGDTQYF. CDR3 DNA: TGTGCCAGCAGTGTTGCGGACAGGGGAGGAGATACGCAGTATTTT.

The chain combines TRBV28 with TRBJ2-1; TRBD1 is a possible D gene (6 bases). CDR3 length: 15 residues. CDR1 MDHEN and CDR2 SYDVKM come from the germline V gene. Trimming left V 6 bases short and J 1 base short, with 13 bases between. CDR3 sequence: CASSPGQLSYNEQFF. CDR3 in DNA: TGTGCCAGCAGCCCCGGACAGTTATCCTACAATGAGCAGTTCTTC.

This chain joins TRBV5-1 and TRBJ2-3; D is uncertain. Deletions cut 3 bases from V and 1 base from J, with 6 bases between. Germline V gene lookup returns CDR1 SGHRS and CDR2 YFSETQ. CDR3 length equals 13 residues. In DNA form, the CDR3 reads TGCGCCAGCAGCTCCCCCGGCACAGATACGCAGTATTTT. It is translated as CASSSPGTDTQYF.

This rearrangement joins TRBV29-1 to TRBJ1-2; 7 nucleotides align to TRBD1. Trimming at V came to 5 bases and at J to 2 bases, leaving 8 bases not matched to a gene. Germline V gene lookup returns CDR1 SQVTM and CDR2 ANQGSEA. The CDR3 is 14 residues long. DNA of the CDR3: TGCAGCGTTCTATTACAGGGGAAAAACTATGGCTACACCTTC. Encoded protein: CSVLLQGKNYGYTF.

The chain recombines TRBV15 with TRBJ2-1; the D gene is possibly TRBD2 (6 bases). The CDR3 spans 15 residues. Looked up from germline, CDR1 is LNHNV and CDR2 is YYDKDF (reference sequence). V lost 1 base and J 1 base, leaving 8 bases between the germline ends. This CDR3 reads CATSRVGGSYNEQFF. CDR3 nucleotide sequence: TGTGCCACCAGCAGAGTCGGGGGTTCCTACAATGAGCAGTTCTTC. Looking up the rest from reference TRBV15 and TRBJ2-1 gives the full variable domain: DAMVIQNPRYQVTQFGKPVTLSCSQTLNHNVMYWYQQKSSQAPKLLFHYYDKDFNNEADTPDNFQSRRPNTSFCFLDIRSPGLGDTAMYLCATSRVGGSYNEQFFGPGTRLTVL.

The chain employs TRBV28 and TRBJ2-3; 7 bases line up with TRBD2. The CDR3 contains 16 residues. Unmatched junction bases numbered 6, after V lost 3 bases and J lost 0 bases. Germline V gene sequence: CDR1 MDHEN, CDR2 SYDVKM. DNA for the CDR3: TGTGCCAGCAGTTTTGGGGGGGACGCGAGCACAGATACGCAGTATTTT. Amino acid sequence: CASSFGGDASTDTQYF.

The rearrangement links TRBV19 to TRBJ1-2; D might be TRBD1 (6 bases). CDR3 length equals 17 residues. V was trimmed by 1 base and J by 7 bases, leaving 22 bases between them. CDR1 and CDR2 from the germline V gene are LNHDA and SQIVND (reference sequence). CDR3 in amino acids: CASSIASRGRQERGYTF. The CDR3 nucleotides read TGTGCCAGTAGTATAGCGTCTCGGGGCAGACAGGAGCGTGGCTACACCTTC.

Note on this clone: The same CDR3 arises from other DNA sequences in this sample as well. The CDR3 sequence: CASSGQGGYNEQFF. CDR3 in DNA: TGTGCCAGCAGTGGACAGGGAGGCTACAATGAGCAGTTCTTC. The chain employs TRBV2 and TRBJ2-1; D might be TRBD1 (7 bases). The CDR3 runs to 14 residues. Germline V CDR1 and CDR2: SNHLY, FYNNEI. Between the trimmed V and J ends, which lost 4 bases and 3 bases, there was a span of 10 bases.

The chain employs TRBV29-1 and TRBJ1-1, with 9 bases fitting TRBD1. The trim removed 1 base at V and 4 bases at J, leaving 4 bases unmatched. CDR1 and CDR2 (germline): SQVTM, ANQGSEA. This CDR3 has 14 amino acids. The CDR3 DNA reads as TGCAGCGTTGAAGGGGGACAGGGAGCCACTGAAGCTTTCTTT. Its protein product is CSVEGGQGATEAFF.

The chain carries TRBV5-1 and TRBJ1-2, with D perhaps TRBD1 (6 bases). V was shortened by 3 bases and J by 6 bases, with 12 bases between the two germline ends. CDR1 and CDR2 from the germline V gene are SGHRS and YFSETQ. CDR3 length: 13 amino acids. CDR3: CASSSQGRDGYTF. The CDR3 bases are TGCGCCAGCAGCTCTCAGGGGAGGGATGGCTACACCTTC.

V usage is TRBV6-5 and J usage is TRBJ1-1, with D perhaps matching TRBD1 (5 bases). Trimming took off 8 bases at V and 5 bases at J, with 18 bases between the two ends. CDR3 length: 14 residues. Germline V gives CDR1 MNHEY, CDR2 SVGAGI. Here the CDR3 DNA reads TGTGCCAGCGAGTGGGGCGATTCTAGAACTGAAGCTTTCTTT. Translation gives CASEWGDSRTEAFF.

The rearrangement links TRBV27 to TRBJ2-2; maybe TRBD1 (5 bases). This CDR3 comprises 15 residues. The germline CDR1 and CDR2 sequences are MNHEY and SMNVEV (reference sequence). Trimming took off 1 base at V and 6 bases at J, with 12 bases between the two ends. DNA of the CDR3: TGTGCCAGCAGTTTATTTTCCAGGGCGGCCGGGGAGCTGTTTTTT. It is translated as CASSLFSRAAGELFF.

This rearrangement joins TRBV10-3 to TRBJ1-3; no definite D call. V was shortened by 3 bases and J by 3 bases, with 15 bases between the two germline ends. The CDR3 loop spans 16 amino acids. Germline loops: CDR1 ENHRY, CDR2 SYGVKD. The CDR3 spells CAISDIGGKSGNTIYF. In DNA, the CDR3 is TGTGCCATCAGTGATATAGGCGGAAAGAGTGGAAACACCATATATTTT.

This chain uses TRBV6-2 or TRBV6-3 with TRBJ1-1; no firm D call. CDR3 size: 12 residues. The germline CDR1 and CDR2 sequences are MNHEY and SVGEGT. V gave up 3 bases and J gave up 4 bases, with 6 bases separating them. The CDR3 reads CASSYEATEAFF. As DNA, the CDR3 is TGTGCCAGCAGTTATGAGGCCACTGAAGCTTTCTTT.

V usage is TRBV28 and J usage is TRBJ1-5, with D perhaps TRBD1 (6 bases). Germline CDR1 and CDR2: MDHEN and SYDVKM. The V end was cut by 4 bases, the J end by 0 bases, with 16 bases between. The CDR3 loop spans 17 amino acids. The CDR3 DNA follows: TGTGCCAGCAGTTCCAACCTCTACAGGGATAGCAATCAGCCCCAGCATTTT. Residues: CASSSNLYRDSNQPQHF.

This clone was found many times. The chain uses TRBV2 and TRBJ2-7, with TRBD1 as a possible D gene (6 bases). V dropped 6 bases and J dropped 3 bases, with 9 bases sitting between them. CDR1 is SNHLY and CDR2 is FYNNEI in the germline V gene. The CDR3 is 12 amino acids. CDR3 coding DNA: TGTGCCAGCAGAGGGACAAGCTACGAGCAGTACTTC. Translating gives CASRGTSYEQYF.

The genes are TRBV20-1 and TRBJ1-6; maybe TRBD1 (6 bases). The germline V gene encodes CDR1 DFQATT and CDR2 SNEGSKA (reference sequence). Trimming pared 3 bases from V and 0 bases from J, leaving 18 bases between. The CDR3 covers 18 residues. The CDR3 coding sequence is TGCAGTGCTAGTTGGGGGCAGGGCACGAGCTCCTATAATTCACCCCTCCACTTT. Protein: CSASWGQGTSSYNSPLHF.

The chain carries TRBV28 and TRBJ1-1, with a weak D call TRBD1 (5 bases). This CDR3 region has 14 residues. Trimming stripped 10 bases from V and 0 bases from J, with 15 bases between. CDR1 and CDR2 from the germline V gene are MDHEN and SYDVKM. The CDR3 DNA reads TGTGCCACGTCTCTTTCGGGGGTGAACACTGAAGCTTTCTTT. It yields the protein CATSLSGVNTEAFF. The complete variable domain, with remaining parts taken from reference TRBV28 and TRBJ1-1, reads DVKVTQSSRYLVKRTGEKVFLECVQDMDHENMFWYRQDPGLGLRLIYFSYDVKMKEKGDIPEGYSVSREKKERFSLILESASTNQTSMYLCATSLSGVNTEAFFGQGTRLTVV.